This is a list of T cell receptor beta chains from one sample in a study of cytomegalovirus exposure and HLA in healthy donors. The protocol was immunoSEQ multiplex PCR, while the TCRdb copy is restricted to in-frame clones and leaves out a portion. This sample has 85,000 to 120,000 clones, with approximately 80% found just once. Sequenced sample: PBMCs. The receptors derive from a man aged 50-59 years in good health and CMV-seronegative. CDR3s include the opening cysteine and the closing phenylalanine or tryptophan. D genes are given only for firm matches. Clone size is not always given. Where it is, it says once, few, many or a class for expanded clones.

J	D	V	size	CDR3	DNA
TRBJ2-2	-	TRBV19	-	CASSLTGELFF	TGTGCCAGTAGTCTCACCGGGGAGCTGTTTTTT
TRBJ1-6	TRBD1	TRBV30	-	CAWSGQGNSPLHF	TGTGCCTGGAGCGGACAGGGAAATTCACCCCTCCACTTT
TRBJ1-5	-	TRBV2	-	CASSEGRDINQPQHF	TGTGCCAGCAGTGAAGGGCGGGATATCAATCAGCCCCAGCATTTT
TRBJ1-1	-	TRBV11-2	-	CASSFRSSRFKPLDTEAFF	TGTGCCAGCAGCTTCCGGAGCTCGCGCTTTAAACCTCTTGACACTGAAGCTTTCTTT
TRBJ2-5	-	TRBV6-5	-	CASSWRGETQYF	TGTGCCAGCAGTTGGAGGGGAGAGACCCAGTACTTC
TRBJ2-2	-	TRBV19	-	CASTRDSPAGELFF	TGTGCCAGTACCCGAGACTCCCCAGCCGGGGAGCTGTTTTTT
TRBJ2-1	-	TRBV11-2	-	CASSSIRQNEQFF	TGTGCCAGCAGCTCTATCAGACAGAATGAGCAGTTCTTC
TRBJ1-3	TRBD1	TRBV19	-	CASSTRTGSGNTIYF	TGTGCCAGTAGTACACGGACAGGCTCTGGAAACACCATATATTTT
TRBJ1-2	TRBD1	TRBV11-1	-	CASSPVRTGGYTF	TGTGCCAGCAGCCCAGTTCGGACAGGGGGCTACACCTTC
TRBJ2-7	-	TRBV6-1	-	CASSVDGQIYEQYF	TGTGCCAGCAGTGTGGACGGACAGATCTACGAGCAGTACTTC
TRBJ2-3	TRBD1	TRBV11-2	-	CASSLETGADTQYF	TGTGCCAGCAGCTTGGAGACAGGGGCAGATACGCAGTATTTT
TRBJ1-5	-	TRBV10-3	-	CAIRTDINQPQHF	TGTGCCATCCGGACAGATATAAATCAGCCCCAGCATTTT
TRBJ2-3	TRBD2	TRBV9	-	CASSVGGSGVTDTQYF	TGTGCCAGCAGCGTAGGTGGTAGCGGGGTCACAGATACGCAGTATTTT
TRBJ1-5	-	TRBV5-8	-	CASSLVAARTYQPQHF	TGTGCCAGCAGCTTGGTGGCAGCGAGGACTTATCAGCCCCAGCATTTT
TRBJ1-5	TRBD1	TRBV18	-	CASSPNSGTDNQPQHF	TGTGCCAGCTCACCGAATAGCGGGACAGACAATCAGCCCCAGCATTTT
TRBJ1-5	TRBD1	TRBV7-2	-	CASSLGGTGYRGQPQHF	TGTGCCAGCAGCTTAGGCGGGACAGGGTATCGAGGTCAGCCCCAGCATTTT
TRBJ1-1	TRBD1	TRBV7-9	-	CASSTGQGPIEAFF	TGTGCCAGCAGCACCGGACAGGGCCCGATTGAAGCTTTCTTT
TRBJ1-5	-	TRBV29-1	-	CSVGGETEPQHF	TGCAGCGTGGGGGGGGAGACGGAGCCCCAGCATTTT
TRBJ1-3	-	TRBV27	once	CASSLGAPAFGNTIYF	TGTGCCAGCAGTTTGGGGGCCCCGGCGTTCGGAAACACCATATATTTT
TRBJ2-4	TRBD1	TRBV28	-	CASSSGTGKNIQYF	TGTGCCAGCAGTTCGGGGACAGGGAAAAACATTCAGTACTTC
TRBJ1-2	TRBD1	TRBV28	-	CASSLNDRVNGYTF	TGTGCCAGCAGTTTAAATGACAGGGTAAATGGCTACACCTTC
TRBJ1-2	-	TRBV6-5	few	CASSYSGGEGYGYTF	TGTGCCAGCAGTTACTCAGGGGGGGAAGGCTATGGCTACACCTTC
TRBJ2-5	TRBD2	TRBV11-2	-	CASSREGTQYF	TGTGCCAGCAGCAGGGAGGGGACCCAGTACTTC
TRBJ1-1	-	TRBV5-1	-	CASSLRGGSEAFF	TGCGCCAGCAGCTTGCGGGGGGGGTCTGAAGCTTTCTTT
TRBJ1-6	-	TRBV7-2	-	CASSLEAGGPPLHF	TGTGCCAGCAGCTTAGAGGCAGGCGGGCCACCCCTCCACTTT
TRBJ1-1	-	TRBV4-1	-	CASSQQGWSTEAFF	TGCGCCAGCAGCCAGCAGGGGTGGAGCACTGAAGCTTTCTTT
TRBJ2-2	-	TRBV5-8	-	CASSPRTANTGELFF	TGTGCCAGCAGCCCCAGGACAGCAAACACCGGGGAGCTGTTTTTT
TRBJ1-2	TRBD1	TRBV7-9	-	CASSLYMTRGPRANYGYTF	TGTGCCAGCAGCTTATATATGACTAGGGGGCCACGGGCTAACTATGGCTACACCTTC
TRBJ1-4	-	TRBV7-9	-	CASTGQSNEKLFF	TGTGCCAGCACTGGACAGTCTAATGAAAAACTGTTTTTT